These T cell receptor beta chains were read from a single sample in a study of pediatric ulcerative colitis. Sequencing used immunoSEQ multiplex PCR; TCRdb keeps in-frame clones, though not all of them. The table records 15,000 to 20,000 clones, roughly 70% of them present only once. Sequenced input: gut tissue. All receptors derive from a girl between 10 and 17 years old with moderate ulcerative colitis. Both conserved end residues are trimmed from each CDR3. Fields, in order: D gene, V gene, CDR3 protein. A D gene is named only where the DNA matches it firmly.

d_gene: .
v_gene: TRBV6-1
CDR3aa: ASVVGKANGYT

d_gene: TRBD2
v_gene: TRBV9
CDR3aa: ASSPGLAGGYEQY

d_gene: .
v_gene: TRBV5-4
CDR3aa: ASSTDGQETQY

d_gene: TRBD1
v_gene: TRBV13
CDR3aa: ASSSDRGEFSYNEQF

d_gene: .
v_gene: TRBV7-9
CDR3aa: ASSLSYSGLGVPYEQY

d_gene: .
v_gene: TRBV7-9
CDR3aa: ASSLGLRGEKLF

d_gene: TRBD2
v_gene: TRBV29-1
CDR3aa: SVERRLAGSTDTQY

d_gene: .
v_gene: TRBV7-2
CDR3aa: ASRPLGVREQY

d_gene: .
v_gene: TRBV5-6
CDR3aa: ASSLPTGEKLF

d_gene: .
v_gene: TRBV7-9
CDR3aa: ASSLGQTIGELF

d_gene: TRBD2
v_gene: TRBV29-1
CDR3aa: SAGPGGGAGETQY

d_gene: .
v_gene: TRBV28
CDR3aa: ASNRAAYEQY

d_gene: TRBD2
v_gene: TRBV9
CDR3aa: ASSSPGGDLVSDTQY

d_gene: .
v_gene: TRBV4-1
CDR3aa: ASSQDRQDGNTIY

d_gene: .
v_gene: TRBV21-1
CDR3aa: ASSKEHRGPDTQY

d_gene: .
v_gene: TRBV29-1
CDR3aa: SVEDRFRDTTDTQY

d_gene: .
v_gene: TRBV19
CDR3aa: ASSRSGQASLYEQY

d_gene: .
v_gene: TRBV29-1
CDR3aa: SAGLGGAGELF

d_gene: .
v_gene: TRBV2
CDR3aa: ASSELVHPEQY

d_gene: .
v_gene: TRBV7-9
CDR3aa: ASSLDMGTSPYEQY

d_gene: TRBD1
v_gene: TRBV28
CDR3aa: ASSSPLDRANTEAF

d_gene: .
v_gene: TRBV19
CDR3aa: ASSSQRSGANVLT

d_gene: .
v_gene: TRBV11-2
CDR3aa: AVRQTPNTGELF

d_gene: .
v_gene: TRBV4-2
CDR3aa: ASSPTGRNEQF

d_gene: .
v_gene: TRBV12-5
CDR3aa: ASGSSGTYGYT

d_gene: .
v_gene: TRBV28
CDR3aa: ASSQETQY

d_gene: .
v_gene: TRBV5-1
CDR3aa: ASIPGGNPNTEAF

d_gene: TRBD2
v_gene: TRBV7-9
CDR3aa: ASSQLEREGNNEQF

d_gene: TRBD1
v_gene: TRBV30
CDR3aa: AWRTGGNEKLF

d_gene: .
v_gene: TRBV10-3
CDR3aa: AISESKGGAYEQY

d_gene: .
v_gene: TRBV5-1
CDR3aa: ASSLAGTSGETQY

d_gene: .
v_gene: TRBV4-2
CDR3aa: ASSQSPTETQY

d_gene: TRBD2
v_gene: TRBV19
CDR3aa: ASSMKGLAPDTQY

d_gene: TRBD1
v_gene: TRBV5-6
CDR3aa: ASSHTRTGDYGYT

d_gene: .
v_gene: TRBV7-3
CDR3aa: ASSPGAQETQY

d_gene: TRBD1
v_gene: TRBV12-5
CDR3aa: ASGTGTGVSNTEAF

d_gene: TRBD2
v_gene: TRBV19
CDR3aa: ASSGYSRGLADTQY

d_gene: .
v_gene: TRBV7-6
CDR3aa: ASSLRGTGNSPLH

d_gene: .
v_gene: TRBV18
CDR3aa: ASSPSDSREQY

d_gene: .
v_gene: TRBV7-9
CDR3aa: ASSLDGVPQETQY

d_gene: .
v_gene: TRBV10-1
CDR3aa: ASSETNNSPLH

d_gene: .
v_gene: TRBV6-4
CDR3aa: ASRRDTHTGELF

d_gene: .
v_gene: TRBV6-1
CDR3aa: ASSQPQRNYGYT

d_gene: TRBD1
v_gene: TRBV10-3
CDR3aa: AISEEGTGDIYGYT

d_gene: TRBD1
v_gene: TRBV7-3
CDR3aa: ASSRDRGSLEQF

d_gene: .
v_gene: TRBV19
CDR3aa: ASSRGGGPYNEQF

d_gene: TRBD1
v_gene: TRBV7-9
CDR3aa: ASSFTQGVDGNTIY

d_gene: TRBD2
v_gene: TRBV11-1
CDR3aa: ASSLGLTSDTDTQY

d_gene: .
v_gene: TRBV6-1
CDR3aa: ASSERGLIYEQY

d_gene: .
v_gene: TRBV5-1
CDR3aa: ASRQGENQPQH

d_gene: TRBD2
v_gene: TRBV11-3
CDR3aa: ASSLDHGGSGVDTQY

d_gene: TRBD1
v_gene: TRBV28
CDR3aa: ASSTPGTVYEQY

d_gene: .
v_gene: TRBV19
CDR3aa: ASSWGGHGYT

d_gene: .
v_gene: TRBV7-2
CDR3aa: ASSSTPGYEQY